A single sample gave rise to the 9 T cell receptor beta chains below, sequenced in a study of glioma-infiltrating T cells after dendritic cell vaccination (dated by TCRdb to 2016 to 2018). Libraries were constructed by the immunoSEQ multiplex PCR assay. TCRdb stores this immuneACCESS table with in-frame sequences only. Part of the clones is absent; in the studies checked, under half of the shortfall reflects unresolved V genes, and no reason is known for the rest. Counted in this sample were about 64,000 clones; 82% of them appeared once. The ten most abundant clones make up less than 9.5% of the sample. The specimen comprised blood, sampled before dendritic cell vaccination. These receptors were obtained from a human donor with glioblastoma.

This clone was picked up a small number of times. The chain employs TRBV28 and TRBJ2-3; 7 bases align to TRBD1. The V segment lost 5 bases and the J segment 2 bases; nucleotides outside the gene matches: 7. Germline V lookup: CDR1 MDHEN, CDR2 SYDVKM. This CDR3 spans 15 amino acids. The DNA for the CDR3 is TGTGCCAGCAGTCCCGGACAGGCCGTCACAGATACGCAGTATTTT. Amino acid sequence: CASSPGQAVTDTQYF.

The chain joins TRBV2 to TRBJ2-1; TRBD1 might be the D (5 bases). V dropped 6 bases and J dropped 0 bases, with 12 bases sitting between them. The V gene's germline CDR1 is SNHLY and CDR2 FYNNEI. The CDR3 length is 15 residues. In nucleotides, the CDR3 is TGTGCCAGCAGAGGACAATGGGGCTCCTACAATGAGCAGTTCTTC. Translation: CASRGQWGSYNEQFF.

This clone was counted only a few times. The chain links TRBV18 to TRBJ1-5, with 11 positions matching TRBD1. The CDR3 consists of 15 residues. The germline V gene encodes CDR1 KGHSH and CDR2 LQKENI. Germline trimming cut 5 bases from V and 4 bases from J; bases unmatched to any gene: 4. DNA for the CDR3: TGTGCCAGCTCAATCGGGACAGGGGGGAATCAGCCCCAGCATTTT. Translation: CASSIGTGGNQPQHF.

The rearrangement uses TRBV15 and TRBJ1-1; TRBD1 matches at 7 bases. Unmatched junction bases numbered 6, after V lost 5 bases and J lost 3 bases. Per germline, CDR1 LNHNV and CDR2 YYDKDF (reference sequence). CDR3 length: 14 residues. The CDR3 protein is CATSVRQGYTEAFF. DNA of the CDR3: TGTGCCACCAGCGTACGACAGGGCTACACTGAAGCTTTCTTT.

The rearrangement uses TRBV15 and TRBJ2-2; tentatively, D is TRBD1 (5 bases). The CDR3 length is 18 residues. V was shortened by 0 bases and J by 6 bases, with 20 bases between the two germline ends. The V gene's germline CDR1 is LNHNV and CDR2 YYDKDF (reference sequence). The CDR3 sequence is CATSRDLAGAQVSGELFF. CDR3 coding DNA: TGTGCCACCAGCAGAGATCTGGCCGGTGCACAGGTTTCCGGGGAGCTGTTTTTT.

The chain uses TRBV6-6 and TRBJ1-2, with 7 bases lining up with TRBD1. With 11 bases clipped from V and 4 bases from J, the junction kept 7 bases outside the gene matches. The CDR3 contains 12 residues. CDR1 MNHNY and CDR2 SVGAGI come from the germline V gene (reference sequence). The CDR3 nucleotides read TGTGCCGGAGTAAGGACAGGCTATGGCTACACCTTC. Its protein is CAGVRTGYGYTF.

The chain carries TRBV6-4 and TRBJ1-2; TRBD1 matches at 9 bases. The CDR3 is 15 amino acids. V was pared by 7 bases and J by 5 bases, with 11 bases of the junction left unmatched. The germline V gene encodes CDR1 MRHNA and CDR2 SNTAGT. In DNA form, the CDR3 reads TGTGCCAGCAAAGACCAAACAGGGGGCGATTATGGCTACACCTTC. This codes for CASKDQTGGDYGYTF.

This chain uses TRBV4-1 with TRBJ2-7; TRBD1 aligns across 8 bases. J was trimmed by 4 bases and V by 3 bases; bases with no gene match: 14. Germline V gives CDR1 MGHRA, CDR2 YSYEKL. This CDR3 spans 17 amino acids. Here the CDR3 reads CASSQTWTTGEIYEQYF. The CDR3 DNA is TGCGCCAGCAGCCAGACCTGGACGACAGGGGAAATTTACGAGCAGTACTTC.

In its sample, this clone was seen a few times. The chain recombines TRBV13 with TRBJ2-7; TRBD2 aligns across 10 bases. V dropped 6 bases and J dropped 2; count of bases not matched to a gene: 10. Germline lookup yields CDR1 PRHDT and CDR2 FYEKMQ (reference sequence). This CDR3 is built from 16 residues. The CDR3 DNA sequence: TGTGCCAGCAGGTTCGTCAGCGGGGGGGACGCCTACGAGCAGTACTTC. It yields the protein CASRFVSGGDAYEQYF. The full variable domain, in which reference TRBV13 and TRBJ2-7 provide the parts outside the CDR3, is AAGVIQSPRHLIKEKRETATLKCYPIPRHDTVYWYQQGPGQDPQFLISFYEKMQSDKGSIPDRFSAQQFSDYHSELNMSSLELGDSALYFCASRFVSGGDAYEQYFGPGTRLTVT.